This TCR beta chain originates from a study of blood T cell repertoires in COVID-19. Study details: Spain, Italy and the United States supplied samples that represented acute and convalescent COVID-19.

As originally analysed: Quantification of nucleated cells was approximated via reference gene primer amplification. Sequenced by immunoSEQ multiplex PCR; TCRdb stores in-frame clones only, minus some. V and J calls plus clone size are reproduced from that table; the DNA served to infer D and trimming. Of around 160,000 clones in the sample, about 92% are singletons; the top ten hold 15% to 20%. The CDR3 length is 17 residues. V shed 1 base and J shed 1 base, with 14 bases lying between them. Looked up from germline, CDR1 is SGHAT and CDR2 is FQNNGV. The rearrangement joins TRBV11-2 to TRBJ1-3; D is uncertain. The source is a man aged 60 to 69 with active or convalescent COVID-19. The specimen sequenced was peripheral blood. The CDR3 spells CASSLAPGSLSGNTIYF. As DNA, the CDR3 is TGTGCCAGCAGCTTAGCACCAGGCAGTTTATCTGGAAACACCATATATTTT.